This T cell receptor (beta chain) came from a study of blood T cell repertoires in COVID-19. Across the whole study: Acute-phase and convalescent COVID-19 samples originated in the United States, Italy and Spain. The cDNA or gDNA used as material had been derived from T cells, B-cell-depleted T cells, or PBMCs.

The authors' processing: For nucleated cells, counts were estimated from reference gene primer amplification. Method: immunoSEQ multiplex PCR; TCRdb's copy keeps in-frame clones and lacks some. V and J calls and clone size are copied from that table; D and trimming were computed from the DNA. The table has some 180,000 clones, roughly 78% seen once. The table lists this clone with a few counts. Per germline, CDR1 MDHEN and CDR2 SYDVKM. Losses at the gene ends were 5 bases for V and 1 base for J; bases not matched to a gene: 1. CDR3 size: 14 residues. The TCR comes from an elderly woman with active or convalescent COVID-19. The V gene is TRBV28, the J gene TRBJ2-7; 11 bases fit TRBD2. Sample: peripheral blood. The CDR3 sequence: CASSIAGGSYEQYF. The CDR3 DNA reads TGTGCCAGCAGTATAGCGGGGGGGTCCTACGAGCAGTACTTC.